The 13 T cell receptor beta chains presented below share a single source sample, sequenced in a study of shared T cell receptors in the human thymus. TCRdb's copy holds only in-frame clones and misses some; the assay was immunoSEQ multiplex PCR. The table shows hundreds of thousands of clones, with about 84% occurring only once. The same data also contributed to another study, on human thymus T cells.

The sample was thymocytes. These TCRs come from a boy less than two years old with a congenital heart defect.

This rearrangement joins TRBV27 to TRBJ1-5; D might be TRBD1 (5 bases). From germline, CDR1 is MNHEY and CDR2 SMNVEV (reference sequence). The CDR3 covers 15 residues. With 4 bases removed from V and 6 bases from J, the gap between germline ends came to 16 bases. The CDR3 reads CASSSTRVLGQPQHF. The CDR3 bases are TGTGCCAGCAGTTCGACCAGGGTTCTCGGTCAGCCCCAGCATTTT.

V and J are TRBV10-3 and TRBJ2-1; 10 nucleotides agree with TRBD2. J was trimmed by 5 bases and V by 7 bases; bases with no gene match: 2. Germline V gene lookup returns CDR1 ENHRY and CDR2 SYGVKD. CDR3 size: 13 residues. CDR3 residues: CAIKLAGNNEQFF. As DNA, the CDR3 is TGTGCCATCAAACTAGCGGGAAACAATGAGCAGTTCTTC.

The genes are TRBV4-1 and TRBJ2-1; possible D gene TRBD2, 6 bases. Germline values: CDR1 MGHRA, CDR2 YSYEKL. The CDR3 totals 14 residues. Trimming stripped 1 base from V and 8 bases from J, with 12 bases between. As DNA, the CDR3 is TGCGCCAGCAGCCAAGTGGACCGGAGGGATGAGCAGTTCTTC. Its protein product is CASSQVDRRDEQFF.

This chain links TRBV6-5 with TRBJ1-5; D unresolved. V dropped 6 bases and J dropped 2 bases, with 14 bases sitting between them. Looked up from germline, CDR1 is MNHEY and CDR2 is SVGAGI. This CDR3 comprises 15 residues. CDR3 coding DNA: TGTGCCAGCAGCCCCTCGTTTCGGGGCAATCAGCCCCAGCATTTT. Translating it yields CASSPSFRGNQPQHF.

J is TRBJ2-1 and V is TRBV10-1; 11 bases line up with TRBD2. The CDR3 loop spans 14 amino acids. V trimming: 3 bases; J trimming: 9 bases; junction bases outside the gene matches: 4. CDR1 and CDR2 from the germline V gene are WNHNN and SYGVQD (reference sequence). The CDR3: CASSEHGTSGEQFF. CDR3 DNA sequence: TGCGCCAGCAGTGAACACGGGACTAGCGGTGAGCAGTTCTTC.

This clone was observed a handful of times. This chain joins TRBV7-6 and TRBJ1-1, with 8 positions matching TRBD1. V trimming: 2 bases; J trimming: 4 bases; junction bases outside the gene matches: 9. The length of the CDR3 is 16 residues. Per the germline V gene, CDR1 is SGHVS and CDR2 is FNYEAQ. In nucleotides, the CDR3 is TGTGCCAGCAGCTTACTCTCCAGGGGGCAGTGCACTGAAGCTTTCTTT. Protein: CASSLLSRGQCTEAFF.

The chain uses TRBV18 and TRBJ2-7, with a possible D match to TRBD1 (6 bases). CDR1 KGHSH and CDR2 LQKENI come from the germline V gene. V was pared by 0 bases and J by 2 bases, with 8 bases between. The length of the CDR3 is 14 residues. For the CDR3, the DNA is TGTGCCAGCTCACCACCTCACAGGGCCTACGAGCAGTACTTC. This sequence encodes CASSPPHRAYEQYF.

The CDR3 reads CASSATSRGSLGEQFF. The DNA for the CDR3 is TGTGCCAGCAGCGCTACATCGCGGGGGTCCTTGGGTGAGCAGTTCTTC. This chain uses TRBV7-7 with TRBJ2-1; TRBD2 agrees at 7 bases. V lost 5 bases to trimming and J lost 9 bases; unmatched junction nucleotides: 16. The CDR3 covers 16 residues. The germline V gene has CDR1 SSHAT and CDR2 FNYEAQ (reference sequence).

This clone was picked up a small number of times. This chain links TRBV27 with TRBJ2-5; TRBD2 matches 9 bases. CDR3 length equals 15 residues. V lost 5 bases to trimming and J lost 2 bases; unmatched junction nucleotides: 6. Germline CDR1 reads MNHEY; CDR2 reads SMNVEV (reference sequence). The CDR3 here is CASSRLAEVQETQYF. In DNA form, the CDR3 reads TGTGCCAGCAGTAGACTAGCGGAGGTACAAGAGACCCAGTACTTC.

This chain connects TRBV12-5 to TRBJ2-3, with 11 bases identical to TRBD2. J lost 3 bases, V lost 2 bases, and 7 bases had no gene match. The CDR3 sequence is 17 residues long. From germline, CDR1 is LGHNT and CDR2 FRNRAP. CDR3 in DNA: TGTGCTAGTGGTTTGCGCACTAGCGGGAGTGTGACAGATACGCAGTATTTT. It yields the protein CASGLRTSGSVTDTQYF.

The chain recombines TRBV6-1 with TRBJ1-4; 8 bases match TRBD1. V was pared by 2 bases and J by 4 bases, with 6 bases of the junction left unmatched. Germline CDR1 is MNHNS and CDR2 is SASEGT. The CDR3 extends over 16 amino acids. In DNA, the CDR3 is TGTGCCAGCAGTGAACCGGGACAGGCGATTAATGAAAAACTGTTTTTT. This gives the protein CASSEPGQAINEKLFF.

The chain joins TRBV6-1 to TRBJ2-7, with D tentatively TRBD2 (6 bases). The CDR3 extends over 16 amino acids. CDR1 is MNHNS and CDR2 is SASEGT in the germline V gene. Deletions cut 3 bases from V and 0 bases from J, with 15 bases between. The CDR3 nucleotides read TGTGCCAGCAGTGAGGGGGTAGGGAGGAGCTCCTACGAGCAGTACTTC. It codes for CASSEGVGRSSYEQYF.

This clone was seen just once. The V call is TRBV7-9, the J call TRBJ2-7; weak D call: TRBD1 (6 bases). V gave up 3 bases and J gave up 6 bases, with 9 bases separating them. Germline V CDR1 and CDR2: SEHNR, FQNEAQ (reference sequence). There are 12 residues in the CDR3. CDR3 residues: CASSLLGGEQYF. The CDR3, as DNA: TGTGCCAGCAGCTTGCTAGGGGGCGAGCAGTACTTC.